This T cell receptor (beta chain) came from a study of T cells after posttransplantation cyclophosphamide. Whole-study results and caveats: Donor-recipient repertoire similarity was low at 1-2 months, rising over year one. TRB overlap between skin or GI tissue T cells and blood was limited. Recipient CMV seropositivity and CMV reactivation strongly tracked TRB clonality.

TCRdb keeps only in-frame clones here, not all; method: immunoSEQ multiplex PCR. The sample shows approximately 35,000 clones, none of them appearing just once. This clone came up many times. Its cognate antigen is unknown. Trimming shortened V by 4 bases and J by 6 bases, and 8 bases separated the two germline ends. The CDR3 consists of 12 residues. Germline lookup yields CDR1 LNHDA and CDR2 SQIVND (reference sequence). The chain employs TRBV19 and TRBJ2-3; D unresolved. The sequencing input was PBMCs. This receptor was obtained from a girl aged 10 to 17 in good health, CMV-negative, and a related stem cell transplant donor. The CDR3 is CASSKETDTQYF. CDR3 nucleotide sequence: TGTGCCAGTAGTAAGGAGACTGATACGCAGTATTTT. Supplemented by reference TRBV19 and TRBJ2-3, the full variable domain reads DGGITQSPKYLFRKEGQNVTLSCEQNLNHDAMYWYRQDPGQGLRLIYYSQIVNDFQKGDIAEGYSVSREKKESFPLTVTSAQKNPTAFYLCASSKETDTQYFGPGTRLTVL.